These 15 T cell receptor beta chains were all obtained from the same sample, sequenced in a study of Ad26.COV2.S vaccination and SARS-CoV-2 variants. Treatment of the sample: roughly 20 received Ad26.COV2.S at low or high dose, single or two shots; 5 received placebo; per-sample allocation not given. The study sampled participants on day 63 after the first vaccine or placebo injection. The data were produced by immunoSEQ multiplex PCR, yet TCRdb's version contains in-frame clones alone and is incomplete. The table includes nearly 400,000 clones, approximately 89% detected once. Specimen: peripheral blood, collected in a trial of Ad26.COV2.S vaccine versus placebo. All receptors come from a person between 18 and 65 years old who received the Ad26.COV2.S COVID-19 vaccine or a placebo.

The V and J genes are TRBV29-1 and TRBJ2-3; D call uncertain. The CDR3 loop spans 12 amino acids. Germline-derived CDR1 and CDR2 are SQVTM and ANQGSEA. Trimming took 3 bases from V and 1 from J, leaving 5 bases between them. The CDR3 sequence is CSVDHGTDTQYF. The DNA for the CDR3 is TGCAGCGTTGATCATGGCACAGATACGCAGTATTTT.

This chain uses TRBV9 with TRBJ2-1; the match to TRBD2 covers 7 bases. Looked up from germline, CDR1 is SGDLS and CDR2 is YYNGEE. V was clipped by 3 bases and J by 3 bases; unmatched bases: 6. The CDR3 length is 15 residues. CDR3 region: CASSGLAALYNEQFF. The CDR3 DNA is TGTGCCAGCAGCGGGCTAGCGGCCCTCTACAATGAGCAGTTCTTC.

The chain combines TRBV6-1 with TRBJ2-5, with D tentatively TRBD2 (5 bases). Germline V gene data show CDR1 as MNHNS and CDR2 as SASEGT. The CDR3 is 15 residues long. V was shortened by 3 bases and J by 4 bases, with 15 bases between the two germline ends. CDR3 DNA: TGTGCCAGCAGTGAGATGGAAGGAGGAGGAGAGACCCAGTACTTC. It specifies CASSEMEGGGETQYF.

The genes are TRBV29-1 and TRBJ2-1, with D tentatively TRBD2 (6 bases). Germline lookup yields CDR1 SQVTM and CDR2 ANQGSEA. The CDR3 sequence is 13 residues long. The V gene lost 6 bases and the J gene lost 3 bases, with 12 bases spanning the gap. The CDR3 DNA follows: TGCAGCGTGGGGGACGGGGGCTACAATGAGCAGTTCTTC. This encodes CSVGDGGYNEQFF.

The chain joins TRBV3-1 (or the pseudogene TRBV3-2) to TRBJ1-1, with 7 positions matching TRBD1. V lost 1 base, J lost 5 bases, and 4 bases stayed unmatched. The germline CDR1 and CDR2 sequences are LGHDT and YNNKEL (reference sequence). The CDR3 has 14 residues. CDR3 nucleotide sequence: TGTGCCAGCAGCCAAGGAACAGGGGAAACTGAAGCTTTCTTT. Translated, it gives CASSQGTGETEAFF.

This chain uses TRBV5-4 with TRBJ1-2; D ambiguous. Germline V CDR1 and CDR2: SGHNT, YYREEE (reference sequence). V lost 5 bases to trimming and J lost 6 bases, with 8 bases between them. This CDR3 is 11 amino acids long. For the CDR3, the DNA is TGTGCCAGCAGTCCTGGAGATGGCTACACCTTC. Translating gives CASSPGDGYTF.

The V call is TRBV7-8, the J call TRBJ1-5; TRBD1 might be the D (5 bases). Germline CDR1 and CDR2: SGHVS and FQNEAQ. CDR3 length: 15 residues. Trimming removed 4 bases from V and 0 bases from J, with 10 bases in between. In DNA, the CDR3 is TGTGCCAGCAGCTACTCGGGGGGTAGCAATCAGCCCCAGCATTTT. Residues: CASSYSGGSNQPQHF.

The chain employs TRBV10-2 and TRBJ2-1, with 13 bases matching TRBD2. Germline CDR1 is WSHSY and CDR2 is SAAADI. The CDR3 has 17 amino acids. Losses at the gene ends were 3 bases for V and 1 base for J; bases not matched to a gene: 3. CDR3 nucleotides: TGCGCCAGCAGTGAACCGACTAGCGGGAGGTCCTACAATGAGCAGTTCTTC. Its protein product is CASSEPTSGRSYNEQFF.

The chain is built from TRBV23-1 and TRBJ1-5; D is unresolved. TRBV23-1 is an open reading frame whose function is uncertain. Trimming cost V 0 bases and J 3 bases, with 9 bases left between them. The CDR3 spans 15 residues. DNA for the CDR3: TGCGCCAGCAGTCAATCAGCCCAGCACAATCAGCCCCAGCATTTT. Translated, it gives CASSQSAQHNQPQHF.

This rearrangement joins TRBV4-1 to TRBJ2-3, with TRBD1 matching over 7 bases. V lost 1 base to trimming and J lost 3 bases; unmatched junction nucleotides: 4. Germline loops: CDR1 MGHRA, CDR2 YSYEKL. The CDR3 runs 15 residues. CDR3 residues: CASSQAVRGTDTQYF. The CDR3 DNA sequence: TGCGCCAGCAGCCAAGCGGTCAGGGGGACAGATACGCAGTATTTT.

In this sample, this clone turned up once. Written as DNA, the CDR3 is TGTGCCACCAGGACCTACGAGCAGTACTTC. Amino acid sequence: CATRTYEQYF. The chain carries TRBV28 and TRBJ2-7, with D unclear. Trimming shortened V by 10 bases and J by 2 bases, and 6 bases separated the two germline ends. This CDR3 has 10 residues. CDR1 and CDR2 (germline): MDHEN, SYDVKM.

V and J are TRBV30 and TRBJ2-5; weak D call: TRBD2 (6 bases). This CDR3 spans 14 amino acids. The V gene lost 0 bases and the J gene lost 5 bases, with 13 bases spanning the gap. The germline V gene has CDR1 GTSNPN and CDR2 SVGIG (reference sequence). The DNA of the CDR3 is TGTGCCTGGAGTGTAACCGGGAGTTGGGAGACCCAGTACTTC. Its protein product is CAWSVTGSWETQYF.

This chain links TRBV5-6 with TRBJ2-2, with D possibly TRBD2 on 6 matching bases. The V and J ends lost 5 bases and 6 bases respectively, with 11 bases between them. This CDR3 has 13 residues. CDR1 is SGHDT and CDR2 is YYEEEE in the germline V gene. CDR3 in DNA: TGTGCCAGCAGGACTAGTATGGCCGGGGAGCTGTTTTTT. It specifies CASRTSMAGELFF.

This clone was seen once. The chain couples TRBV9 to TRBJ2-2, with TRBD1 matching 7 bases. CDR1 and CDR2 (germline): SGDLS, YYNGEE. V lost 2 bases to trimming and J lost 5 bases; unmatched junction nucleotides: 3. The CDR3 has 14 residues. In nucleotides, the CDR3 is TGTGCCAGCAGCGTTACGACAGGGACCGGGGAGCTGTTTTTT. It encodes CASSVTTGTGELFF.

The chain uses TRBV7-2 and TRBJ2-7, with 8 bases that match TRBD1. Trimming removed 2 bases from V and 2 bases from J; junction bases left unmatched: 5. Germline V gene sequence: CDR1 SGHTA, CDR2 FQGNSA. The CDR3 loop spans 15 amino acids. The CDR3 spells CASSLSTGGPYEQYF. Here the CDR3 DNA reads TGTGCCAGCAGCTTATCAACAGGGGGTCCCTACGAGCAGTACTTC.